Shown below are 25 T cell receptor beta chains from a single sample sequenced in a study of T cell responses to AZD1222 COVID-19 vaccine. Sequenced by immunoSEQ multiplex PCR; TCRdb stores in-frame clones only, minus some. The repertoire consists of about 140,000 clones, with 92% occurring once and the leading ten covering roughly 3%. The specimen comprised peripheral blood, sampled 28 days after the second AZD1222 dose. The receptors originated from an adult who received the AZD1222 COVID-19 vaccine.

The CDR3 sequence is CASSLVRDNEQFF. The CDR3 nucleotides read TGTGCCAGCAGCTTAGTACGGGACAATGAGCAGTTCTTC. This chain connects TRBV7-8 to TRBJ2-1; D call uncertain. Per the germline V gene, CDR1 is SGHVS and CDR2 is FQNEAQ. The CDR3 totals 13 residues. With 1 base removed from V and 5 bases from J, the gap between germline ends came to 6 bases.

This clone has a single count. The chain employs TRBV9 and TRBJ1-1; unclear D gene. The germline gives CDR1 SGDLS, CDR2 YYNGEE. This CDR3 contains 12 residues. V dropped 7 bases and J dropped 0 bases, with 7 bases sitting between them. This CDR3 reads CASSSMNTEAFF. The CDR3, as DNA: TGTGCCAGCTCTAGCATGAACACTGAAGCTTTCTTT.

This chain joins TRBV9 and TRBJ1-3; 10 nucleotides agree with TRBD1. V lost 0 bases and J lost 4; bases outside the gene matches: 7. The V gene's germline CDR1 is SGDLS and CDR2 YYNGEE. The CDR3 contains 17 residues. The CDR3 region has the DNA TGTGCCAGCAGCGTAGGCTGGGACAGGGGATCCGGAAACACCATATATTTT. Amino acids: CASSVGWDRGSGNTIYF.

V gene TRBV27 combines with J gene TRBJ2-4, with TRBD2 matching over 8 bases. The ends lost 2 bases at V and 3 bases at J; junction bases unmatched: 9. The CDR3 is 17 residues long. Germline CDR1 MNHEY, CDR2 SMNVEV (reference sequence). CDR3 DNA: TGTGCCAGCAGTTTAGGAAGGGGTCGGGGGGGCAAAAACATTCAGTACTTC. It yields the protein CASSLGRGRGGKNIQYF.

The chain couples TRBV4-3 to TRBJ1-5, with a tentative D call TRBD1 (5 bases). Per the germline V gene, CDR1 is LGHNA and CDR2 is YSLEER. The CDR3 sequence is 13 residues long. V was shortened by 5 bases and J by 6 bases, with 11 bases between the two germline ends. This chain's CDR3 is CASSEGIGQPQHF. The CDR3 DNA follows: TGCGCCAGCAGCGAGGGGATCGGTCAGCCCCAGCATTTT.

This clone was recorded only once. This rearrangement joins TRBV2 to TRBJ2-5, with D possibly TRBD2 on 7 matching bases. V gave up 4 bases and J gave up 4 bases, with 16 bases separating them. Germline-derived CDR1 and CDR2 are SNHLY and FYNNEI. CDR3 length: 15 amino acids. CDR3 amino acids: CASSGSGGARETQYF. The CDR3, as DNA: TGTGCCAGCAGTGGAAGTGGGGGGGCGCGAGAGACCCAGTACTTC.

The V gene is TRBV7-2, the J gene TRBJ2-2; 9 bases line up with TRBD2. This CDR3 region has 18 residues. The germline CDR1 and CDR2 sequences are SGHTA and FQGNSA. V shed 1 base, J shed 6 bases, and the junction held 12 bases outside the gene matches. CDR3 sequence: CASSLDLGIAGVPGELFF. The CDR3 DNA follows: TGTGCCAGCAGCTTAGATTTAGGGATAGCGGGAGTCCCCGGGGAGCTGTTTTTT.

The gene calls are TRBV5-6 and TRBJ2-5, with D perhaps matching TRBD2 (5 bases). Germline CDR1 and CDR2: SGHDT and YYEEEE. The CDR3 consists of 16 residues. Trimming cost V 7 bases and J 0 bases, with 19 bases left between them. The CDR3 bases are TGTGCCAGCCTCAGCCGAGTTAGCGCAAACCAAGAGACCCAGTACTTC. It codes for CASLSRVSANQETQYF.

This chain connects TRBV6-2 or TRBV6-3 to TRBJ2-1, with 7 bases lining up with TRBD1. Trimming cost V 4 bases and J 0 bases; bases outside gene matches: 15. Germline CDR1 is MNHEY and CDR2 is SVGEGT. The length of the CDR3 is 19 residues. CDR3 in amino acids: CASSSPTGRTGSSYNEQFF. The CDR3, as DNA: TGTGCCAGCAGTTCACCGACAGGGCGAACAGGGAGCTCCTACAATGAGCAGTTCTTC.

This chain joins TRBV30 and TRBJ1-4; possibly TRBD1 for D (6 bases). The CDR3 contains 15 residues. Per the germline V gene, CDR1 is GTSNPN and CDR2 is SVGIG (reference sequence). V was shortened by 5 bases and J by 2 bases, with 15 bases between the two germline ends. The DNA of the CDR3 is TGTGCCTGGGGGCCAACAGGGTCCACTAATGAAAAACTGTTTTTT. This codes for CAWGPTGSTNEKLFF.

This clone appeared a single time. The chain employs TRBV7-9 and TRBJ2-1, with D unclear. This CDR3 region has 16 residues. V was pared by 2 bases and J by 0 bases, with 11 bases between. Germline V lookup: CDR1 SEHNR, CDR2 FQNEAQ (reference sequence). CDR3 protein: CASSLRPPSSYNEQFF. In DNA form, the CDR3 reads TGTGCCAGCAGCTTAAGACCCCCGAGCTCCTACAATGAGCAGTTCTTC.

CDR3 coding DNA: TGTGCCAGCAGTTACGACAGCTCTGGGGCCAACGTCCTGACTTTC. Its protein is CASSYDSSGANVLTF. The genes are TRBV6-2 or TRBV6-3 and TRBJ2-6; D perhaps matches TRBD1 (5 bases). This CDR3 is built from 15 residues. CDR1 and CDR2 from the germline V gene are MNHEY and SVGEGT. V was clipped by 2 bases and J by 0 bases, with 5 bases between them.

This clone showed up just once. The rearrangement uses TRBV5-6 and TRBJ2-2; D is perhaps TRBD2 (5 bases). The germline V and J ends were trimmed by 6 bases and 5 bases, with 17 bases remaining between them. The germline V gene has CDR1 SGHDT and CDR2 YYEEEE. The length of the CDR3 is 15 residues. The CDR3 is CASTFSGERTGELFF. CDR3 nucleotides: TGTGCCAGCACCTTTAGTGGGGAGCGGACCGGGGAGCTGTTTTTT.

This clone occurred a few times. The chain combines TRBV30 with TRBJ1-5, with 9 bases that match TRBD1. J lost 6 bases, V lost 2 bases, and 8 bases had no gene match. Germline CDR1 and CDR2: GTSNPN and SVGIG (reference sequence). This CDR3 spans 15 amino acids. The CDR3 nucleotides read TGTGCCTGGAGTTACGGGACAGGGCATAGTCAGCCCCAGCATTTT. It yields the protein CAWSYGTGHSQPQHF.

The CDR3 reads CASSLGGQGVRRGYTF. DNA for the CDR3: TGTGCCAGCAGCCTAGGGGGACAGGGGGTACGGCGCGGCTACACCTTC. The gene calls are TRBV7-9 and TRBJ1-2, with 11 bases aligning to TRBD1. The germline V gene has CDR1 SEHNR and CDR2 FQNEAQ (reference sequence). CDR3 size: 16 residues. The V gene end was trimmed by 5 bases and the J gene end by 8 bases; junction bases not matched to a gene: 13.

The genes are TRBV7-2 and TRBJ1-2; 7 nucleotides agree with TRBD1. This CDR3 contains 14 residues. Per germline, CDR1 SGHTA and CDR2 FQGNSA. J lost 2 bases, V lost 4 bases, and 4 bases had no gene match. CDR3 bases: TGTGCCAGCAGCTCCTCGACAGGGAACTATGGCTACACCTTC. Translating it yields CASSSSTGNYGYTF.

This chain joins TRBV19 and TRBJ2-7; D uncertain. V lost 3 bases to trimming and J lost 2 bases, with 11 bases between them. The V gene's germline CDR1 is LNHDA and CDR2 SQIVND (reference sequence). The CDR3 totals 14 residues. The CDR3 region has the DNA TGTGCCAGTAGTATCTACGGGTTGACCTACGAGCAGTACTTC. Its translation is CASSIYGLTYEQYF.

V and J are TRBV30 and TRBJ2-7; 10 positions match TRBD2. Trimming at V came to 2 bases and at J to 2 bases, leaving 3 bases not matched to a gene. The CDR3 has 14 residues. Germline V gene data show CDR1 as GTSNPN and CDR2 as SVGIG (reference sequence). For the CDR3, the DNA is TGTGCCTGGAGTAGTAGCGGGGGGACCTACGAGCAGTACTTC. It translates to CAWSSSGGTYEQYF.

The chain is built from TRBV30 and TRBJ1-1; weak D call: TRBD1 (5 bases). V was pared by 3 bases and J by 6 bases, with 17 bases between. From germline, CDR1 is GTSNPN and CDR2 SVGIG (reference sequence). The CDR3 loop spans 14 amino acids. CDR3 region: CAWRRGRMTSEAFF. The DNA for the CDR3 is TGTGCCTGGAGGAGGGGTAGGATGACCTCTGAAGCTTTCTTT.

The V call is TRBV7-2, the J call TRBJ1-6; TRBD1 matches 10 bases. Germline CDR1 is SGHTA and CDR2 is FQGNSA. The ends lost 5 bases at V and 7 bases at J; junction bases unmatched: 5. This CDR3 spans 15 amino acids. In DNA, the CDR3 is TGTGCCAGCAGCGAAGGGGGACAGGGGAATTCACCCCTCCACTTT. Translated: CASSEGGQGNSPLHF.

The chain is built from TRBV3-1 (or the pseudogene TRBV3-2) and TRBJ1-1, with 9 nucleotides matching TRBD1. CDR3 length: 14 residues. The V and J ends lost 4 bases and 5 bases, in that order; junction bases with no gene match: 5. The germline CDR1 and CDR2 sequences are LGHDT and YNNKEL (reference sequence). This CDR3 is CASSPTGGRTEAFF. The DNA of the CDR3 is TGTGCCAGCAGCCCGACAGGGGGTAGAACTGAAGCTTTCTTT.

The rearrangement uses TRBV18 and TRBJ1-2; tentative D call: TRBD1 (6 bases). This CDR3 region has 15 residues. Trimming pared 5 bases from V and 0 bases from J, leaving 13 bases between. In germline, CDR1 is KGHSH, CDR2 LQKENI. CDR3 nucleotide sequence: TGTGCCAGCTCAGCCACGGGACAAGCTAACTATGGCTACACCTTC. This sequence encodes CASSATGQANYGYTF. The full variable domain, completed using reference TRBV18 and TRBJ1-2, is NAGVMQNPRHLVRRRGQEARLRCSPMKGHSHVYWYRQLPEEGLKFMVYLQKENIIDESGMPKERFSAEFPKEGPSILRIQQVVRGDSAAYFCASSATGQANYGYTFGSGTRLTVV.

The chain joins TRBV28 to TRBJ2-7, with 9 bases lining up with TRBD2. The CDR3 covers 15 residues. With 2 bases clipped from V and 0 bases from J, the junction kept 2 bases outside the gene matches. Looked up from germline, CDR1 is MDHEN and CDR2 is SYDVKM. The CDR3 loop reads CASSLAGGPSYEQYF. The CDR3, as DNA: TGTGCCAGCAGTTTAGCGGGAGGGCCCTCCTACGAGCAGTACTTC.

The chain has TRBV2 and TRBJ1-5; D might be TRBD1 (6 bases). The V gene lost 9 bases and the J gene lost 4 bases, with 13 bases spanning the gap. Germline V CDR1 and CDR2: SNHLY, FYNNEI. CDR3 length equals 13 residues. The CDR3 reads CASTRQENQPQHF. The CDR3 DNA is TGTGCCAGTACCCGACAGGAAAATCAGCCCCAGCATTTT.

This rearrangement joins TRBV7-2 to TRBJ1-2, with a tentative D call TRBD1 (5 bases). The CDR3 has 13 residues. Trimming removed 1 base at V and 8 bases at J, with 11 bases between. CDR1 is SGHTA and CDR2 is FQGNSA in the germline V gene. In DNA, the CDR3 is TGTGCCAGCAGCTTAGAAGGCAGACAGGGCTACACCTTC. It is translated as CASSLEGRQGYTF.